Following are 26 T cell receptor beta chains from one sample sequenced in a study of beta chain features in type 1 diabetes. Study-wide results and limits: Shortening that was moderate but significant affected the TCRB CDR3s of Type 1 diabetes patients in all four CD4+ subsets.

Expressed TCRB transcripts were sequenced because the isolated RNA had all been reverse transcribed beforehand. Sequenced by immunoSEQ multiplex PCR; TCRdb stores in-frame clones only, minus some. The sample consists of some 290,000 clones, roughly 24% of them appearing once. The antigens for these receptors are not known. Sequenced sample: naive CD4+ T cells from blood. These receptors came from a woman in her twenties or thirties with type 1 diabetes.

The chain uses TRBV29-1 and TRBJ2-7; D not certain. Trimming removed 4 bases at V and 4 bases at J, with 11 bases between. CDR1 and CDR2 from the germline V gene are SQVTM and ANQGSEA. This CDR3 contains 12 residues. This CDR3 is CSVGPTLYEQYF. The CDR3 DNA reads as TGCAGCGTTGGTCCGACTTTGTACGAGCAGTACTTC.

The gene calls are TRBV27 and TRBJ1-5; 7 bases align to TRBD1. V shed 4 bases and J 6 bases; nucleotides not matched to a gene: 9. The CDR3 runs 15 residues. Germline V gene data show CDR1 as MNHEY and CDR2 as SMNVEV (reference sequence). The chain's CDR3 is CASSSEQGFSQPQHF. In nucleotides, the CDR3 is TGTGCCAGCAGTTCCGAACAGGGGTTTAGTCAGCCCCAGCATTTT.

This clone showed up just a few times. This rearrangement joins TRBV5-4 to TRBJ1-5, with D uncertain. Germline CDR1 and CDR2: SGHNT and YYREEE (reference sequence). The CDR3 is made up of 12 amino acids. V lost 3 bases and J 4 bases, leaving 5 bases between the germline ends. CDR3 sequence: CASSSPNQPQHF. DNA for the CDR3: TGTGCCAGCAGCTCCCCTAATCAGCCCCAGCATTTT.

This clone was picked up one time. The chain employs TRBV18 and TRBJ1-2; D gene unclear. V dropped 5 bases and J dropped 4 bases, with 11 bases sitting between them. The CDR3 is 13 residues long. The V gene's germline CDR1 is KGHSH and CDR2 LQKENI. The CDR3 nucleotides read TGTGCCAGCTCATTAGACAATACCTATGGCTACACCTTC. It yields the protein CASSLDNTYGYTF.

J is TRBJ1-2 and V is TRBV7-2; tentative D call: TRBD1 (5 bases). The V and J ends lost 4 bases and 0 bases respectively, with 18 bases between them. The germline V gene encodes CDR1 SGHTA and CDR2 FQGNSA. The CDR3 sequence is 17 residues long. The DNA of the CDR3 is TGTGCCAGCAGCTCCCAAGCGTCGGGGGAAACTAACTATGGCTACACCTTC. Translating gives CASSSQASGETNYGYTF.

The chain carries TRBV18 and TRBJ2-1; a weak D match, TRBD2 (5 bases). Trimming took off 3 bases at V and 4 bases at J, with 13 bases between the two ends. CDR1 is KGHSH and CDR2 is LQKENI in the germline V gene. The CDR3 spans 15 residues. Here the CDR3 reads CASSPSGIRYNEQFF. CDR3 sequence (DNA): TGTGCCAGCTCACCCTCCGGGATAAGATACAATGAGCAGTTCTTC.

The J gene is TRBJ2-1, the V gene TRBV30; D may be TRBD2 (7 bases). Germline CDR1 reads GTSNPN; CDR2 reads SVGIG (reference sequence). V shed 4 bases and J shed 4 bases, with 14 bases lying between them. The CDR3 is 14 residues long. The CDR3 DNA follows: TGTGCCTGGATTTTTAGGGGGGGATACAATGAGCAGTTCTTC. It is translated as CAWIFRGGYNEQFF.

This clone was counted a single time. The chain uses TRBV5-1 and TRBJ2-1; the D gene is possibly TRBD2 (6 bases). CDR1 and CDR2 (germline): SGHRS, YFSETQ. Trimming took 0 bases from V and 5 from J, leaving 15 bases between them. The CDR3 sequence is 16 residues long. CDR3 protein: CASSLVGRDPNNEQFF. The CDR3 region has the DNA TGCGCCAGCAGCTTGGTGGGGCGGGATCCGAACAATGAGCAGTTCTTC.

This clone showed up just a few times. This rearrangement joins TRBV27 to TRBJ1-5, with D tentatively TRBD1 (5 bases). Trimming shortened V by 2 bases and J by 9 bases, and 11 bases separated the two germline ends. The CDR3 is made up of 13 amino acids. Germline CDR1 MNHEY, CDR2 SMNVEV (reference sequence). This CDR3 is CASSLQGLRPQHF. In nucleotides, the CDR3 is TGTGCCAGCAGTTTACAGGGTCTACGGCCCCAGCATTTT.

This clone came up a few times. This rearrangement joins TRBV19 to TRBJ2-5; a weak D match, TRBD2 (6 bases). The CDR3 length is 14 residues. The V end was cut by 7 bases, the J end by 1 base, with 13 bases between. Germline V lookup: CDR1 LNHDA, CDR2 SQIVND (reference sequence). CDR3 amino acids: CASMRLGGQETQYF. The CDR3 DNA is TGTGCCAGTATGCGACTGGGGGGCCAAGAGACCCAGTACTTC. Complete variable domain (other parts from reference TRBV19 and TRBJ2-5): DGGITQSPKYLFRKEGQNVTLSCEQNLNHDAMYWYRQDPGQGLRLIYYSQIVNDFQKGDIAEGYSVSREKKESFPLTVTSAQKNPTAFYLCASMRLGGQETQYFGPGTRLLVL.

This clone was seen a few times. V and J are TRBV7-2 and TRBJ2-1, with 7 positions matching TRBD2. V was pared by 5 bases and J by 3 bases, with 7 bases of the junction left unmatched. This CDR3 region has 15 residues. Germline-derived CDR1 and CDR2 are SGHTA and FQGNSA. CDR3 DNA: TGTGCCAGCAGCGGGCGGGAGTCCAGCTACAATGAGCAGTTCTTC. This encodes CASSGRESSYNEQFF.

This clone showed up just a few times. This specimen includes other DNA sequences encoding the same CDR3. CDR3 sequence reads: CASSLDRGTEAFF. Written as DNA, the CDR3 is TGTGCCAGCAGCTTGGACAGGGGGACTGAAGCTTTCTTT. The rearrangement uses TRBV7-3 and TRBJ1-1; 10 bases map to TRBD1. The CDR3 covers 13 residues. From germline, CDR1 is SGHTA and CDR2 FQGTGA. V was clipped by 3 bases and J by 5 bases; unmatched bases: 0.

The rearrangement uses TRBV5-4 and TRBJ2-1, with TRBD1 matching 7 bases. The CDR3 spans 13 residues. Germline V CDR1 and CDR2: SGHNT, YYREEE (reference sequence). V was clipped by 6 bases and J by 8 bases; unmatched bases: 8. CDR3 in amino acids: CASNTDREDEQFF. For the CDR3, the DNA is TGTGCCAGCAACACCGACAGGGAAGATGAGCAGTTCTTC.

The chain couples TRBV5-1 to TRBJ2-1; the D is unclear. V was shortened by 4 bases and J by 3 bases, with 14 bases between the two germline ends. CDR3 length: 15 residues. The germline CDR1 and CDR2 sequences are SGHRS and YFSETQ. DNA of the CDR3: TGCGCCAGCAGCCAGGAAGCTCCGGTCTACAATGAGCAGTTCTTC. This codes for CASSQEAPVYNEQFF.

The rearrangement uses TRBV2 and TRBJ1-1; D call uncertain. The CDR3 is 13 residues long. V shed 6 bases and J shed 2 bases, with 10 bases lying between them. Germline assignment: CDR1 SNHLY and CDR2 FYNNEI. The chain's CDR3 is CASSPEANTEAFF. In nucleotides, the CDR3 is TGTGCCAGCAGCCCCGAGGCTAACACTGAAGCTTTCTTT.

The V call is TRBV2, the J call TRBJ2-1; TRBD2 agrees at 9 bases. Looked up from germline, CDR1 is SNHLY and CDR2 is FYNNEI. The CDR3 has 15 residues. The junction had 17 bases not matched to a gene; V was cut back by 4 bases and J by 16 bases. The CDR3 loop reads CASSVSLSAGGPDFF. CDR3 sequence (DNA): TGTGCCAGCAGTGTTTCTCTTAGTGCGGGAGGGCCGGATTTCTTC.

The chain employs TRBV25-1 and TRBJ2-7, with 10 bases aligning to TRBD2. CDR3 length: 15 amino acids. V shed 4 bases and J 2 bases; nucleotides not matched to a gene: 5. The V gene's germline CDR1 is MGHDK and CDR2 SYGVNS. CDR3 protein: CASSAVAGGTYEQYF. The CDR3 coding sequence is TGTGCCAGCAGTGCGGTAGCGGGGGGAACCTACGAGCAGTACTTC.

The chain combines TRBV30 with TRBJ2-7; D may be TRBD1 (6 bases). CDR3 length: 15 residues. The germline V gene has CDR1 GTSNPN and CDR2 SVGIG (reference sequence). V was shortened by 2 bases and J by 4 bases, with 18 bases between the two germline ends. The CDR3 spells CAWSPVQGLRYEQYF. CDR3 in DNA: TGTGCCTGGAGTCCCGTACAGGGATTGAGATACGAGCAGTACTTC.

The chain is built from TRBV7-9 and TRBJ2-7; TRBD2 might be the D (5 bases). V lost 1 base and J 1 base, leaving 11 bases between the germline ends. CDR3 length: 15 residues. CDR1 and CDR2 from the germline V gene are SEHNR and FQNEAQ (reference sequence). The CDR3 region is CASSLGEPRSYEQYF. CDR3 nucleotide sequence: TGTGCCAGCAGCTTAGGGGAGCCGCGTTCCTACGAGCAGTACTTC.

This clone was seen a few times. The chain joins TRBV29-1 to TRBJ1-4; D gene uncertain. CDR3 length: 12 amino acids. Looked up from germline, CDR1 is SQVTM and CDR2 is ANQGSEA. Trimming took off 4 bases at V and 6 bases at J, with 9 bases between the two ends. The CDR3 here is CSVANGDEKLFF. CDR3 bases: TGCAGCGTTGCTAACGGGGATGAAAAACTGTTTTTT.

The chain joins TRBV28 to TRBJ1-5; TRBD1 agrees at 9 bases. Germline-derived CDR1 and CDR2 are MDHEN and SYDVKM. With V trimmed by 7 bases and J by 7 bases, 8 bases remained unmatched. CDR3 length: 14 residues. DNA of the CDR3: TGTGCCAGCACCGGGACAGGGTTTCGGCAGCCCCAGCATTTT. Translation: CASTGTGFRQPQHF. Based on the CDR3 plus reference TRBV28 and TRBJ1-5, the full variable domain is DVKVTQSSRYLVKRTGEKVFLECVQDMDHENMFWYRQDPGLGLRLIYFSYDVKMKEKGDIPEGYSVSREKKERFSLILESASTNQTSMYLCASTGTGFRQPQHFGDGTRLSIL.

This clone turned up a few times. Additional DNA sequences in this sample encode the identical CDR3. The chain recombines TRBV28 with TRBJ2-6; 7 bases are a match to TRBD1. Germline values: CDR1 MDHEN, CDR2 SYDVKM. Unmatched junction bases numbered 4, after V lost 4 bases and J lost 4 bases. The CDR3 contains 15 residues. CDR3 sequence: CASSSTGAGANVLTF. The CDR3 nucleotides are TGTGCCAGCAGTTCAACAGGGGCCGGGGCCAACGTCCTGACTTTC.

The V call is TRBV2, the J call TRBJ1-1; a possible D gene is TRBD1 (5 bases). V was cut by 4 bases and J by 3 bases, with 9 bases left in between. The CDR3 extends over 13 amino acids. Germline lookup yields CDR1 SNHLY and CDR2 FYNNEI. CDR3 in amino acids: CASSGEGDTEAFF. In DNA, the CDR3 is TGTGCCAGCAGTGGCGAAGGGGACACTGAAGCTTTCTTT.

The chain employs TRBV5-4 and TRBJ2-4; D unresolved. The CDR3 has 14 amino acids. V lost 0 bases and J lost 1, with 5 bases in between. Germline V gene lookup returns CDR1 SGHNT and CDR2 YYREEE (reference sequence). The CDR3, as DNA: TGTGCCAGCAGCTTGGCCGCGGCCAAAAACATTCAGTACTTC. Protein: CASSLAAAKNIQYF.

The chain couples TRBV4-1 to TRBJ2-7; D call uncertain. The CDR3 covers 14 residues. Germline V gene data show CDR1 as MGHRA and CDR2 as YSYEKL. V shed 1 base and J shed 3 bases, with 10 bases lying between them. The DNA of the CDR3 is TGCGCCAGCAGCCAAGCGGCCAGAGGCTACGAGCAGTACTTC. This translates into CASSQAARGYEQYF.

In this sample, this clone turned up a few times. The V and J genes are TRBV2 and TRBJ2-7; weak D call: TRBD2 (6 bases). The V gene's germline CDR1 is SNHLY and CDR2 FYNNEI. This CDR3 comprises 13 residues. V was shortened by 6 bases and J by 0 bases, with 9 bases between the two germline ends. In DNA form, the CDR3 reads TGTGCCAGCAGCGGGGGATACTCCTACGAGCAGTACTTC. Translated: CASSGGYSYEQYF.